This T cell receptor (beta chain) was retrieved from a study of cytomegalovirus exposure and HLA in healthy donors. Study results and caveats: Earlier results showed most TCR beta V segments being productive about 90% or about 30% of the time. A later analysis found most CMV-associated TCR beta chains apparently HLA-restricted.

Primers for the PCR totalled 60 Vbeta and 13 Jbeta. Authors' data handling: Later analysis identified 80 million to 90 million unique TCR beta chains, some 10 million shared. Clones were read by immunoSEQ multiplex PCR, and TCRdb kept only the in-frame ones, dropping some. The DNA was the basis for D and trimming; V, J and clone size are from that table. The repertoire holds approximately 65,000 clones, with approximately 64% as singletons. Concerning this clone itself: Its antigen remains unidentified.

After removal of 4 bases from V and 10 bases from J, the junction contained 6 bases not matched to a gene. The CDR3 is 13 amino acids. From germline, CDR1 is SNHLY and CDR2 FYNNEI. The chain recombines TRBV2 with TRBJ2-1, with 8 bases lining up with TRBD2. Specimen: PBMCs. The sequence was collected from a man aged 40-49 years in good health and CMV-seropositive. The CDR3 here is CASSGLASLEQFF. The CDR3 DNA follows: TGTGCCAGCAGTGGACTAGCGTCCCTGGAGCAGTTCTTC.